The 14 T cell receptor beta chains in this list originate from one sample, sequenced in a study of regulatory T cells in long-lasting Graves disease. Sequencing libraries for TCR beta were prepared with iRepertoire HTBI primers and Arm-PCR of CDR3 regions. TCRdb itself ran the multiplex PCR reads through MiXCR, one entry per CDR3 protein. In the table there are a few hundred thousand distinct CDR3 sequences, roughly 21% of which are singletons. The sample's time point: persistent/refractory GD, antithyroid drugs over 5 years with positive TRAb. RNA isolated from PBMCs was used to make the TCR library. The sample was peripheral blood mononuclear cells (PBMCs), taken when the disease was refractory, from a patient treated with antithyroid drugs. The receptors were sampled from a female donor with Graves disease.

The V and J genes are TRBV4-2 and TRBJ2-5; either TRBD1 or TRBD2 may supply D (6 bases each). Looked up from germline, CDR1 is LGHNA and CDR2 is YNFKEQ. The CDR3 runs to 15 residues. V was trimmed by 1 base and J by 5 bases, leaving 14 bases between them. The DNA for the CDR3 is TGTGCCAGCAGCCAAGTGTCCGGGGGCTTGGAGACCCAGTACTTC. This encodes CASSQVSGGLETQYF.

This clonotype showed up many times. CDR3 sequence reads: CASSFPVGMNTEAFF. The CDR3 DNA follows: TGTGCCAGTAGTTTCCCGGTGGGGATGAACACTGAAGCTTTCTTT. V is TRBV19 and J is TRBJ1-1; no clear D. The V gene lost 5 bases and the J gene lost 0 bases, with 13 bases spanning the gap. The germline CDR1 and CDR2 sequences are LNHDA and SQIVND (reference sequence). There are 15 residues in the CDR3.

This chain joins TRBV29-1 and TRBJ2-7; 7 bases match TRBD1. The CDR3 loop spans 13 amino acids. Per the germline V gene, CDR1 is SQVTM and CDR2 is ANQGSEA. The J segment lost 3 bases and the V segment lost 4 bases, leaving 6 bases of the junction unmatched. The CDR3: CSVAGTDFYEQYF. DNA for the CDR3: TGCAGCGTTGCCGGGACAGATTTCTACGAGCAGTACTTC.

This clonotype has just a few counts. The chain is built from TRBV6-5 and TRBJ2-7; D is unclear. Trimming stripped 4 bases from V and 9 bases from J, with 16 bases between. The CDR3 sequence is 13 residues long. Germline V gene lookup returns CDR1 MNHEY and CDR2 SVGAGI. The CDR3, as DNA: TGTGCCAGCAGTTCCCCGACTGCCTTCGGGCAGTACTTC. This encodes CASSSPTAFGQYF.

This clonotype showed up just once. The chain uses TRBV7-9 and TRBJ2-3; TRBD2 is a possible D gene (6 bases). The CDR3 spans 13 residues. Germline CDR1 and CDR2: SEHNR and FQNEAQ (reference sequence). V lost 6 bases and J 2 bases, leaving 9 bases between the germline ends. CDR3 residues: CASRWGDTDTQYF. The CDR3 nucleotides are TGTGCCAGCAGGTGGGGGGACACAGATACGCAGTATTTT.

This clonotype was observed at least ten times. The V and J genes are TRBV5-1 and TRBJ1-6; 8 bases are shared with TRBD1. The germline V gene has CDR1 SGHRS and CDR2 YFSETQ. The CDR3 is 18 residues long. V was clipped by 6 bases and J by 9 bases; unmatched bases: 20. As DNA, the CDR3 is TGCGCCAGCACCAAAGGATCTCCGGGACAGGCAGAATTTTCACCCCTCCACTTT. As protein: CASTKGSPGQAEFSPLHF.

There are a few counts of this clonotype. The rearrangement uses TRBV27 and TRBJ2-2; TRBD2 aligns across 8 bases. V was clipped by 8 bases and J by 5 bases; unmatched bases: 10. Germline loops: CDR1 MNHEY, CDR2 SMNVEV (reference sequence). The CDR3 has 15 amino acids. CDR3 nucleotide sequence: TGTGCCAGCCGCCTAGGAGGACTAGCTACCGGGGAGCTGTTTTTT. Residues: CASRLGGLATGELFF.

This clonotype was counted between two and nine times. The chain carries TRBV7-9 and TRBJ1-1, with 9 positions matching TRBD1. The CDR3 length is 15 residues. The V gene's germline CDR1 is SEHNR and CDR2 FQNEAQ (reference sequence). The V and J ends lost 4 bases and 3 bases, in that order; junction bases with no gene match: 6. CDR3 in DNA: TGTGCCAGCAGCTCAAACAGGGGGCCGGACACTGAAGCTTTCTTT. This codes for CASSSNRGPDTEAFF.

The chain recombines TRBV6-1 with TRBJ2-5; 11 bases are a match to TRBD2. The CDR3 runs to 14 residues. Germline CDR1 and CDR2: MNHNS and SASEGT. The V and J ends lost 10 bases and 4 bases, in that order; junction bases with no gene match: 8. CDR3 nucleotides: TGTGCCATCTTTAGCGGGGGGGCCGGAGAGACCCAGTACTTC. Protein sequence: CAIFSGGAGETQYF.

This clonotype was counted ten times or more. The V call is TRBV20-1, the J call TRBJ2-7; D is possibly TRBD1 or TRBD2 (5 bases each). V was pared by 5 bases and J by 6 bases, with 11 bases between. Germline loops: CDR1 DFQATT, CDR2 SNEGSKA (reference sequence). The CDR3 consists of 11 residues. In DNA, the CDR3 is TGCAGTGCTGAGGGGCAAGTCGAGCAGTACTTC. This sequence encodes CSAEGQVEQYF.

This clonotype turned up a few times. This could be a read error, since a much larger clone is one nucleotide away. The conserved final phenylalanine or tryptophan is absent from the CDR3, which likely points to a read error. The chain carries TRBV12-3 or TRBV12-4 and TRBJ2-5; TRBD1 aligns across 9 bases. Trimming cost V 3 bases and J 6 bases; bases outside gene matches: 5. The CDR3 consists of 14 residues. The CDR3 sequence: CASSFRQGEKTQYL. CDR3 nucleotides: TGTGCCAGCAGTTTTCGACAGGGGGAAAAGACCCAGTACCTC.

This clonotype was detected ten times or more. This chain uses TRBV5-1 with TRBJ1-1; the match to TRBD1 covers 9 bases. CDR3 length: 15 amino acids. J lost 1 base, V lost 5 bases, and 6 bases had no gene match. Per the germline V gene, CDR1 is SGHRS and CDR2 is YFSETQ. The CDR3 region is CASSTGGTGNTEAFF. CDR3 nucleotide sequence: TGCGCCAGCAGTACAGGGGGCACGGGGAACACTGAAGCTTTCTTT.

This clonotype was observed a handful of times. The chain is built from TRBV6-1 and TRBJ1-1; D is undetermined. The CDR3 consists of 15 residues. Germline V lookup: CDR1 MNHNS, CDR2 SASEGT. V lost 0 bases to trimming and J lost 4 bases, with 12 bases between them. This CDR3 reads CASSEAGIVGTEAFF. The CDR3 DNA sequence: TGTGCCAGCAGTGAAGCAGGGATCGTTGGCACTGAAGCTTTCTTT.

The genes are TRBV13 and TRBJ2-1; no firm D call. The CDR3 runs to 14 residues. Germline CDR1 is PRHDT and CDR2 is FYEKMQ (reference sequence). Trimming took off 1 base at V and 6 bases at J, with 10 bases between the two ends. CDR3 residues: CASSLEAVSNEQFF. The DNA for the CDR3 is TGTGCCAGCAGCTTAGAGGCCGTTTCCAATGAGCAGTTCTTC.